Below are 21 T cell receptor beta chains sequenced from a single sample in a study of T cells expressing NK-cell markers. TCRdb re-analyzed the 5' RACE reads; it lists each CDR3 protein once, without DNA. Seen in this sample are 300,000 to 450,000 distinct CDR3 sequences; the ten most common clones hold around 5.2%. Sample: blood T cells: a sorted CD56 or NKG2C T cell subset, CD4+ or CD8+ T cells, or bulk PBMC T cells (not recorded which). These receptors were taken from a man aged 18 to 69 in good health.

The chain recombines TRBV27 with TRBJ1-6; TCRdb returns TRBD1, unconfirmable since there is no DNA. The CDR3 has 15 amino acids. Germline V CDR1 and CDR2: MNHEY, SMNVEV (reference sequence). The CDR3 sequence is CASSSNRGLGSPLHF.

The chain links TRBV12-3 or TRBV12-4 to TRBJ2-5; the D gene TCRdb calls, TRBD2, cannot be checked with no DNA. This CDR3 has 14 residues. CDR3 sequence reads: CASSLSGGVKTQYF.

The chain employs TRBV6-5 and TRBJ1-5. The CDR3 is made up of 16 amino acids. CDR1 MNHEY and CDR2 SVGAGI come from the germline V gene. CDR3 in amino acids: CASSYSAGVSNQPQHF.

The chain combines TRBV18 with TRBJ1-6. Germline assignment: CDR1 KGHSH and CDR2 LQKENI. The CDR3 covers 15 residues. The CDR3 is CASSHKESYNSPLHF.

The chain has TRBV12-3 or TRBV12-4 and TRBJ2-2; with no DNA, the TCRdb D assignment of TRBD2 cannot be verified. CDR3 length equals 15 residues. CDR3 loop: CASSLWTPHPGELFF.

The rearrangement joins TRBV19 to TRBJ2-6. Germline V gene sequence: CDR1 LNHDA, CDR2 SQIVND (reference sequence). The CDR3 contains 14 residues. This CDR3 is CASADPSGANVLTF.

The gene calls are TRBV27 and TRBJ2-5; TCRdb selects TRBD1, and the lack of DNA leaves this call unchecked. The CDR3 is made up of 13 amino acids. Germline loops: CDR1 MNHEY, CDR2 SMNVEV (reference sequence). This CDR3 reads CASTTRGLETQYF.

The rearrangement joins TRBV11-2 to TRBJ1-4. Germline CDR1 and CDR2: SGHAT and FQNNGV. The CDR3 is 15 residues long. The CDR3 reads CASSLVRGYYEKLFF.

The V and J genes are TRBV20-1 and TRBJ1-5; TCRdb returns TRBD1, unconfirmable since there is no DNA. The CDR3 sequence is 16 residues long. Germline loops: CDR1 DFQATT, CDR2 SNEGSKA (reference sequence). CDR3 sequence reads: CSASGTGGLGNQPQHF.

The CDR3: CASSLARGLNEKLFF. The chain uses TRBV7-2 and TRBJ1-4; there is no DNA to check the TCRdb D call of TRBD1. Germline V gives CDR1 SGHTA, CDR2 FQGNSA. CDR3 length: 15 residues.

The chain employs TRBV4-1 and TRBJ2-6. CDR1 and CDR2 (germline): MGHRA, YSYEKL. The CDR3 contains 17 residues. Here the CDR3 reads CASSQVFTRSGANVLTF.

The V call is TRBV7-2, the J call TRBJ2-5; TCRdb outputs TRBD2, but without DNA this stays unchecked. This CDR3 comprises 15 residues. Per germline, CDR1 SGHTA and CDR2 FQGNSA. CDR3 sequence: CASSNYGGATKTQYF.

This rearrangement joins TRBV6-5 to TRBJ1-1; TCRdb names TRBD1, which stays unverified in the absence of DNA. The germline V gene has CDR1 MNHEY and CDR2 SVGAGI. The CDR3 has 17 amino acids. The CDR3 region is CASSFTRGTGSAAEAFF.

The CDR3 loop is CASGGVEDTEAFF. J is TRBJ1-1 and V is TRBV2. The germline V gene has CDR1 SNHLY and CDR2 FYNNEI. The CDR3 has 13 residues. The full variable domain, with the rest looked up from reference TRBV2 and TRBJ1-1, is EPEVTQTPSHQVTQMGQEVILRCVPISNHLYFYWYRQILGQKVEFLVSFYNNEISEKSEIFDDQFSVERPDGSNFTLKIRSTKLEDSAMYFCASGGVEDTEAFFGQGTRLTVV.

The gene calls are TRBV7-2 and TRBJ2-1; TCRdb returns TRBD1, unconfirmable since there is no DNA. Looked up from germline, CDR1 is SGHTA and CDR2 is FQGNSA. The CDR3 has 14 residues. CDR3 loop: CASSLGPGNNEQFF.

V usage is TRBV7-9 and J usage is TRBJ2-3; the TRBD2 assignment by TCRdb is unverifiable without DNA. CDR3 length: 16 amino acids. Germline V gene sequence: CDR1 SEHNR, CDR2 FQNEAQ (reference sequence). CDR3: CASSLVAGGPLDTQYF.

This chain connects TRBV6-1 to TRBJ1-2; TCRdb indicates TRBD1, and absent DNA this call remains unverified. From germline, CDR1 is MNHNS and CDR2 SASEGT. The CDR3 covers 13 residues. CDR3 loop: CASRLTVNDGYTF.

CDR3 loop: CASSLRISGQYF. The chain recombines TRBV28 with TRBJ2-3. The V gene's germline CDR1 is MDHEN and CDR2 SYDVKM. The CDR3 sequence is 12 residues long. Combining the CDR3 with reference TRBV28 and TRBJ2-3 gives the whole variable domain DVKVTQSSRYLVKRTGEKVFLECVQDMDHENMFWYRQDPGLGLRLIYFSYDVKMKEKGDIPEGYSVSREKKERFSLILESASTNQTSMYLCASSLRISGQYFGPGTRLTVL.

The chain is built from TRBV20-1 and TRBJ1-5; TCRdb selects TRBD1, and the lack of DNA leaves this call unchecked. There are 16 residues in the CDR3. Per the germline V gene, CDR1 is DFQATT and CDR2 is SNEGSKA (reference sequence). The CDR3 here is CSAGRRGQISNQPQHF.

The chain joins TRBV7-8 to TRBJ2-5; TCRdb's D call, TRBD1, is unchecked because there is no DNA. CDR3 length: 13 amino acids. CDR1 and CDR2 (germline): SGHVS, FQNEAQ. The CDR3 here is CASSSYRVETQYF.

The chain carries TRBV20-1 and TRBJ2-1; absent DNA, TCRdb's TRBD1 call cannot be checked. Per the germline V gene, CDR1 is DFQATT and CDR2 is SNEGSKA (reference sequence). The CDR3 runs 15 residues. CDR3 sequence: CSAPGAGAFHNEQFF.